Each of the 28 T cell receptor beta chains below was sequenced from the same sample in a study of shared clonotypes between healthy human individuals. Naive CD8 cells were CD45RO-negative, positively selected for CCR7, excluding terminally differentiated effector memory CD45RA+ cells. Only in-frame clones appear in the TCRdb table, and some are missing; sequencing was by immunoSEQ multiplex PCR. The sample records millions of clones, approximately 95% being singletons. What was sequenced was naive CD8+ T cells sorted from blood. These receptors all come from a young man in good health.

The chain employs TRBV28 and TRBJ1-1, with no clear D. The CDR3 loop spans 14 amino acids. Germline CDR1 MDHEN, CDR2 SYDVKM. Trimming stripped 6 bases from V and 7 bases from J, with 18 bases between. DNA of the CDR3: TGTGCCAGCAGCCCGTTGGGTGGAGGGTTTGAAGCTTTCTTT. This gives the protein CASSPLGGGFEAFF.

The chain recombines TRBV7-2 with TRBJ2-2; D possibly corresponds to TRBD2 (6 bases). Germline values: CDR1 SGHTA, CDR2 FQGNSA. This CDR3 contains 17 residues. Trimming left V 1 base short and J 7 bases short, with 19 bases between. The CDR3 coding sequence is TGTGCCAGCAGCTTAGAGCCGTCGGGAGCGGTCCACGGGGAGCTGTTTTTT. Its translation: CASSLEPSGAVHGELFF. Together with reference TRBV7-2 and TRBJ2-2, the CDR3 gives the full variable domain: GAGVSQSPSNKVTEKGKDVELRCDPISGHTALYWYRQSLGQGLEFLIYFQGNSAPDKSGLPSDRFSAERTGGSVSTLTIQRTQQEDSAVYLCASSLEPSGAVHGELFFGEGSRLTVL.

This clone was counted a single time. The chain has TRBV4-1 and TRBJ1-4; 7 nucleotides match TRBD1. Germline CDR1 is MGHRA and CDR2 is YSYEKL. The CDR3 contains 16 residues. Trimming cost V 4 bases and J 7 bases; bases outside gene matches: 12. The CDR3 sequence: CASSPWLGQLGEKLFF. CDR3 coding DNA: TGCGCCAGCAGCCCGTGGCTGGGACAGTTGGGTGAAAAACTGTTTTTT.

CDR3 nucleotide sequence: TGTGCCAGCAGTTTCCGGGACACTAATTCACCCCTCCACTTT. It specifies CASSFRDTNSPLHF. The rearrangement uses TRBV27 and TRBJ1-6; a weak D match, TRBD1 (6 bases). Looked up from germline, CDR1 is MNHEY and CDR2 is SMNVEV (reference sequence). This CDR3 contains 14 residues. Between the trimmed V and J ends, which lost 3 bases and 6 bases, there was a span of 9 bases.

This rearrangement joins TRBV7-9 to TRBJ1-6; 8 nucleotides match TRBD1. This CDR3 region has 15 residues. Per the germline V gene, CDR1 is SEHNR and CDR2 is FQNEAQ (reference sequence). Trimming removed 5 bases from V and 6 bases from J; junction bases left unmatched: 6. The CDR3 DNA reads as TGTGCCAGCAGCCGGGGGACAGGAACTAATTCACCCCTCCACTTT. Translated: CASSRGTGTNSPLHF. Together with reference TRBV7-9 and TRBJ1-6, the CDR3 gives the full variable domain: DTGVSQNPRHKITKRGQNVTFRCDPISEHNRLYWYRQTLGQGPEFLTYFQNEAQLEKSRLLSDRFSAERPKGSFSTLEIQRTEQGDSAMYLCASSRGTGTNSPLHFGNGTRLTVT.

The rearrangement links TRBV7-9 to TRBJ2-1, with D possibly being TRBD2 (6 bases). Germline lookup yields CDR1 SEHNR and CDR2 FQNEAQ (reference sequence). The V end was cut by 3 bases, the J end by 5 bases, with 14 bases between. This CDR3 has 15 amino acids. The CDR3, as DNA: TGTGCCAGCAGCTTCAGCGGGTCGGGGGACAATGAGCAGTTCTTC. This translates into CASSFSGSGDNEQFF.

The CDR3: CASRLPGGSYEQYF. CDR3 in DNA: TGTGCCAGCAGGTTGCCGGGGGGTTCCTACGAGCAGTACTTC. This chain connects TRBV11-2 to TRBJ2-7; TRBD2 matches at 7 bases. CDR1 is SGHAT, CDR2 FQNNGV, per germline. CDR3 length: 14 residues. V was clipped by 6 bases and J by 1 base; unmatched bases: 6.

The chain employs TRBV4-1 and TRBJ2-5, with 8 bases lining up with TRBD1. The V and J ends lost 1 base and 2 bases, in that order; junction bases with no gene match: 3. The CDR3 spans 15 residues. CDR1 and CDR2 from the germline V gene are MGHRA and YSYEKL. The CDR3 DNA follows: TGCGCCAGCAGCCAAGGGACAGGGTTTCAAGAGACCCAGTACTTC. It is translated as CASSQGTGFQETQYF.

This chain joins TRBV19 and TRBJ2-7; 8 bases map to TRBD2. J lost 6 bases, V lost 1 base, and 2 bases had no gene match. Germline CDR1 reads LNHDA; CDR2 reads SQIVND (reference sequence). The CDR3 is 13 residues long. CDR3 bases: TGTGCCAGTAGTATAGGAACTAGCGGCGAGCAGTACTTC. Translation: CASSIGTSGEQYF.

V is TRBV28 and J is TRBJ2-1, with D perhaps TRBD1 or TRBD2 (5 bases each). Trimming left V 5 bases short and J 13 bases short, with 12 bases between. Germline CDR1 MDHEN, CDR2 SYDVKM. The CDR3 totals 11 residues. Written as DNA, the CDR3 is TGTGCCAGCAGTCACGGGACCGTTCAGTTCTTC. It encodes CASSHGTVQFF.

This clone showed up just once. The V call is TRBV29-1, the J call TRBJ1-1, with 8 bases aligning to TRBD1. CDR1 SQVTM and CDR2 ANQGSEA come from the germline V gene. The V and J ends lost 7 bases and 3 bases, in that order; junction bases with no gene match: 7. This CDR3 is 13 amino acids long. The CDR3: CSAGNRGDTEAFF. DNA for the CDR3: TGCAGCGCGGGAAACAGGGGGGACACTGAAGCTTTCTTT. Together with reference TRBV29-1 and TRBJ1-1, the CDR3 gives the full variable domain: SAVISQKPSRDICQRGTSLTIQCQVDSQVTMMFWYRQQPGQSLTLIATANQGSEATYESGFVIDKFPISRPNLTFSTLTVSNMSPEDSSIYLCSAGNRGDTEAFFGQGTRLTVV.

This clone has more than one count but fewer than ten. V usage is TRBV4-1 and J usage is TRBJ2-4, with 7 bases matching TRBD2. V dropped 3 bases and J dropped 1; count of bases not matched to a gene: 9. Germline CDR1 MGHRA, CDR2 YSYEKL. The CDR3 spans 17 residues. The CDR3 nucleotides read TGCGCCAGCAGCCAGGAGACTAGCCCCAAGGCCAAAAACATTCAGTACTTC. Translated, it gives CASSQETSPKAKNIQYF.

This clone was recorded a few times. The J gene is TRBJ1-2, the V gene TRBV27; 10 bases are shared with TRBD1. The junction had 7 bases not matched to a gene; V was cut back by 10 bases and J by 8 bases. Per germline, CDR1 MNHEY and CDR2 SMNVEV (reference sequence). The CDR3 is 12 amino acids. CDR3 amino acids: CATRQGAIGYTF. CDR3 DNA: TGTGCCACACGACAGGGGGCGATCGGCTACACCTTC.

The V call is TRBV30, the J call TRBJ1-3; D perhaps matches TRBD1 (5 bases). The germline CDR1 and CDR2 sequences are GTSNPN and SVGIG (reference sequence). CDR3 length: 12 amino acids. Trimming left V 6 bases short and J 0 bases short, with 6 bases between. This chain's CDR3 is CACDSSGNTIYF. The DNA for the CDR3 is TGTGCCTGCGACAGCTCTGGAAACACCATATATTTT.

The rearrangement uses TRBV5-6 and TRBJ2-5; D may be TRBD2 (6 bases). The V end was cut by 4 bases, the J end by 3 bases, with 16 bases between. Germline lookup yields CDR1 SGHDT and CDR2 YYEEEE. The CDR3 has 15 residues. The CDR3 sequence: CASSRERTMEETQYF. CDR3 in DNA: TGTGCCAGCAGCCGGGAAAGGACTATGGAAGAGACCCAGTACTTC. The entire variable domain, with the rest obtained from reference TRBV5-6 and TRBJ2-5, is as follows: DAGVTQSPTHLIKTRGQQVTLRCSPKSGHDTVSWYQQALGQGPQFIFQYYEEEERQRGNFPDRFSGHQFPNYSSELNVNALLLGDSALYLCASSRERTMEETQYFGPGTRLLVL.

This chain uses TRBV2 with TRBJ2-3; 11 nucleotides align to TRBD2. The CDR3 has 16 amino acids. CDR1 is SNHLY, CDR2 FYNNEI, per germline. After removal of 6 bases from V and 0 bases from J, the junction contained 5 bases not matched to a gene. CDR3 region: CASSLRLAGSTDTQYF. Here the CDR3 DNA reads TGTGCCAGCAGCCTTAGACTAGCGGGGAGCACAGATACGCAGTATTTT.

J is TRBJ1-1 and V is TRBV25-1; D unclear. The germline V gene encodes CDR1 MGHDK and CDR2 SYGVNS. The CDR3 sequence is 13 residues long. Trimming pared 2 bases from V and 6 bases from J, leaving 10 bases between. This CDR3 reads CASSEPDGSEAFF. The CDR3 bases are TGTGCCAGCAGTGAACCCGACGGGTCTGAAGCTTTCTTT.

This clone was observed a single time. The rearrangement joins TRBV6-6 to TRBJ1-2, with D possibly matching TRBD1 (5 bases). The V and J ends lost 2 bases and 1 base respectively, with 14 bases between them. Germline assignment: CDR1 MNHNY and CDR2 SVGAGI (reference sequence). This CDR3 contains 16 residues. Here the CDR3 DNA reads TGTGCCAGCAGTTACCCGCCCGGGGGTGGTAACTATGGCTACACCTTC. Protein product: CASSYPPGGGNYGYTF.

This chain uses TRBV19 with TRBJ1-2; TRBD1 is a possible D gene (6 bases). This CDR3 has 12 residues. Germline V gene data show CDR1 as LNHDA and CDR2 as SQIVND (reference sequence). V lost 6 bases, J lost 8 bases, and 13 bases lay in between. CDR3 residues: CASRSGGQGYTF. For the CDR3, the DNA is TGTGCCAGTAGATCGGGGGGCCAGGGCTACACCTTC. Together with reference TRBV19 and TRBJ1-2, the CDR3 gives the full variable domain: DGGITQSPKYLFRKEGQNVTLSCEQNLNHDAMYWYRQDPGQGLRLIYYSQIVNDFQKGDIAEGYSVSREKKESFPLTVTSAQKNPTAFYLCASRSGGQGYTFGSGTRLTVV.

This rearrangement joins TRBV25-1 to TRBJ2-1; no definite D call. Germline V gene data show CDR1 as MGHDK and CDR2 as SYGVNS. The CDR3 has 15 amino acids. Trimming took off 3 bases at V and 0 bases at J, with 9 bases between the two ends. In nucleotides, the CDR3 is TGTGCCAGCAGTGATGGGCAGAGCTCCTACAATGAGCAGTTCTTC. This codes for CASSDGQSSYNEQFF.

The chain links TRBV5-6 to TRBJ2-7, with D perhaps being TRBD1 or TRBD2 (5 bases each). Trimming left V 0 bases short and J 3 bases short, with 10 bases between. This CDR3 contains 14 residues. Germline-derived CDR1 and CDR2 are SGHDT and YYEEEE. CDR3 coding DNA: TGTGCCAGCAGCTTGGAGGGACGGATCTACGAGCAGTACTTC. It translates to CASSLEGRIYEQYF. The full variable domain, its missing parts supplied by reference TRBV5-6 and TRBJ2-7, is DAGVTQSPTHLIKTRGQQVTLRCSPKSGHDTVSWYQQALGQGPQFIFQYYEEEERQRGNFPDRFSGHQFPNYSSELNVNALLLGDSALYLCASSLEGRIYEQYFGPGTRLTVT.

The J gene is TRBJ1-2, the V gene TRBV9; the D is unclear. CDR3 length: 16 residues. Looked up from germline, CDR1 is SGDLS and CDR2 is YYNGEE. Trimming cost V 3 bases and J 1 base, with 16 bases left between them. CDR3 in amino acids: CASSEGSEGVNYGYTF. CDR3 DNA sequence: TGTGCCAGCAGCGAGGGTTCAGAGGGAGTTAACTATGGCTACACCTTC.

In this sample, this clone turned up once. Different DNA sequences within this sample yield the same CDR3. This chain uses TRBV5-1 with TRBJ1-2; possible D gene TRBD1, 5 bases. V shed 2 bases and J shed 4 bases, with 6 bases lying between them. This CDR3 is built from 12 residues. Germline loops: CDR1 SGHRS, CDR2 YFSETQ. CDR3 coding DNA: TGCGCCAGCAGCTTAGACAGCTATGGCTACACCTTC. Encoded protein: CASSLDSYGYTF.

This clone was counted once. The same CDR3 also results from other DNA sequences found in this sample. V and J are TRBV5-6 and TRBJ2-7, with TRBD2 identical over 8 bases. Germline values: CDR1 SGHDT, CDR2 YYEEEE. The length of the CDR3 is 15 residues. The trim removed 2 bases at V and 2 bases at J, leaving 6 bases unmatched. The CDR3 DNA reads TGTGCCAGCAGCTTAAGGCTAGCGGGCCCCTACGAGCAGTACTTC. Translated: CASSLRLAGPYEQYF.

The chain carries TRBV27 and TRBJ1-1; 8 bases match TRBD1. J was trimmed by 3 bases and V by 5 bases; bases with no gene match: 5. In germline, CDR1 is MNHEY, CDR2 SMNVEV (reference sequence). CDR3 length: 14 amino acids. In DNA form, the CDR3 reads TGTGCCAGCAGTGACCTACAGGGGGACACTGAAGCTTTCTTT. Amino acid sequence: CASSDLQGDTEAFF.

The rearrangement joins TRBV9 to TRBJ1-2; 8 positions match TRBD1. The CDR3 spans 13 residues. Germline assignment: CDR1 SGDLS and CDR2 YYNGEE. J gave up 8 bases and V 4 bases, and 7 bases lay outside the gene matches. CDR3 coding DNA: TGTGCCAGCAGCTTCCAGGGGGCTTGGGGCTACACCTTC. This translates into CASSFQGAWGYTF.

This chain joins TRBV14 and TRBJ2-6, with a tentative D call TRBD1 (6 bases). CDR3 length: 18 amino acids. The germline CDR1 and CDR2 sequences are SGHDN and FVKESK. Trimming stripped 5 bases from V and 2 bases from J, with 19 bases between. CDR3 in DNA: TGTGCCAGCAGCTCGCAGGGGCTACCACTCACTGGGGCCAACGTCCTGACTTTC. Amino acids: CASSSQGLPLTGANVLTF.

The J gene is TRBJ2-3, the V gene TRBV28; TRBD1 agrees at 10 bases. Germline CDR1 MDHEN, CDR2 SYDVKM. The CDR3 is 14 residues long. V lost 5 bases, J lost 6 bases, and 5 bases stayed unmatched. Written as DNA, the CDR3 is TGTGCCAGCAGTCCGGGACAGGGGTTCGATACGCAGTATTTT. Amino acids: CASSPGQGFDTQYF.